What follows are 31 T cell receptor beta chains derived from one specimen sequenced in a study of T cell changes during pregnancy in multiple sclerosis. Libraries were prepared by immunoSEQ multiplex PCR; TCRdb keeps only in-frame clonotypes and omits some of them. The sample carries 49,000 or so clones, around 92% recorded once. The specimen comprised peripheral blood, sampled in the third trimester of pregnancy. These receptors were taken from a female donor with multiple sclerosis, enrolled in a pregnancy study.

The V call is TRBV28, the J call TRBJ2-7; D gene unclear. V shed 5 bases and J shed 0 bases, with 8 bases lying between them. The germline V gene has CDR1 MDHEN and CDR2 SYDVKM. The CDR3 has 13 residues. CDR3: CASSKLISYEQYF. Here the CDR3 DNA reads TGTGCCAGCAGTAAGCTGATCTCCTACGAGCAGTACTTC.

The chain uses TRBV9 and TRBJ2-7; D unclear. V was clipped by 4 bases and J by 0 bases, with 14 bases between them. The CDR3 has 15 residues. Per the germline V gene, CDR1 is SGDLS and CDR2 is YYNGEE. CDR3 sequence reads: CASSPVGESSYEQYF. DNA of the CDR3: TGTGCCAGCAGCCCTGTCGGTGAGAGCTCCTACGAGCAGTACTTC.

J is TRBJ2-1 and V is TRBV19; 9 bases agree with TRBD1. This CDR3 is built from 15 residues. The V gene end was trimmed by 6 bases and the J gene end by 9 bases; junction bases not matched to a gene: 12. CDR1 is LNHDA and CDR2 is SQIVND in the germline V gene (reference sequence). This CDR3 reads CASRKGDRDRSEQFF. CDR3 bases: TGTGCCAGTAGGAAGGGGGACAGGGACAGGAGTGAGCAGTTCTTC. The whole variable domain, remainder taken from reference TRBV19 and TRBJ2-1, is DGGITQSPKYLFRKEGQNVTLSCEQNLNHDAMYWYRQDPGQGLRLIYYSQIVNDFQKGDIAEGYSVSREKKESFPLTVTSAQKNPTAFYLCASRKGDRDRSEQFFGPGTRLTVL.

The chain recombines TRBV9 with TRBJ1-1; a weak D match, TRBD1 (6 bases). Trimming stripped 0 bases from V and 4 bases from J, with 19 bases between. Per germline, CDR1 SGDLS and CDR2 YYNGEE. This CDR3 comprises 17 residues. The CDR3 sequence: CASSVGTGGQGFTEAFF. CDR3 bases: TGTGCCAGCAGCGTAGGCACGGGGGGCCAGGGCTTCACTGAAGCTTTCTTT.

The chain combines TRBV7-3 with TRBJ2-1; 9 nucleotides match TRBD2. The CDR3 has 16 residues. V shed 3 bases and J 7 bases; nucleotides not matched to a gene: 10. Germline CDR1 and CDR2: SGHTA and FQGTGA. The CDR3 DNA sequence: TGTGCCAGCAGCTTTCTCGGAGCGGGAGGTGGGAATGAGCAGTTCTTC. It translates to CASSFLGAGGGNEQFF.

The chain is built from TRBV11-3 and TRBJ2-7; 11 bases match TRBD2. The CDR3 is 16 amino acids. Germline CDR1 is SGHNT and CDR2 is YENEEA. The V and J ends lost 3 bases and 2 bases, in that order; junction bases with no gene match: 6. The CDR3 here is CASSLQLAGGTYEQYF. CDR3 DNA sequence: TGTGCCAGCAGCTTGCAGCTAGCGGGAGGAACCTACGAGCAGTACTTC. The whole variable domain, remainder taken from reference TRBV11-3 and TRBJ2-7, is EAGVVQSPRYKIIEKKQPVAFWCNPISGHNTLYWYLQNLGQGPELLIRYENEEAVDDSQLPKDRFSAERLKGVDSTLKIQPAELGDSAVYLCASSLQLAGGTYEQYFGPGTRLTVT.

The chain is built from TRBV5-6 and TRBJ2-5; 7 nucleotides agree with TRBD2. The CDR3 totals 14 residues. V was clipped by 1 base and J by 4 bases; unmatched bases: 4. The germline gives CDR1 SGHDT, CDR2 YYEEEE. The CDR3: CASSLWEGRETQYF. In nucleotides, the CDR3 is TGTGCCAGCAGCTTGTGGGAGGGTAGAGAGACCCAGTACTTC. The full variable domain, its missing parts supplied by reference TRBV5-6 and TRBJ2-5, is DAGVTQSPTHLIKTRGQQVTLRCSPKSGHDTVSWYQQALGQGPQFIFQYYEEEERQRGNFPDRFSGHQFPNYSSELNVNALLLGDSALYLCASSLWEGRETQYFGPGTRLLVL.

The CDR3 sequence is CASSQGRAGVTEAFF. CDR3 coding DNA: TGCGCCAGCAGCCAAGGTCGAGCAGGGGTAACTGAAGCTTTCTTT. The chain has TRBV4-1 and TRBJ1-1; D perhaps matches TRBD1 (6 bases). V lost 1 base and J 5 bases, leaving 14 bases between the germline ends. The CDR3 runs 15 residues. Per germline, CDR1 MGHRA and CDR2 YSYEKL.

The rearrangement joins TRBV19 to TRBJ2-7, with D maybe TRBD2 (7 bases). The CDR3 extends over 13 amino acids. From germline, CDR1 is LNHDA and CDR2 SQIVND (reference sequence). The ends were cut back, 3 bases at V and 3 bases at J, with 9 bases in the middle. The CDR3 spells CASSMGGLYEQYF. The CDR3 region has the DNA TGTGCCAGTAGTATGGGGGGGCTCTACGAGCAGTACTTC.

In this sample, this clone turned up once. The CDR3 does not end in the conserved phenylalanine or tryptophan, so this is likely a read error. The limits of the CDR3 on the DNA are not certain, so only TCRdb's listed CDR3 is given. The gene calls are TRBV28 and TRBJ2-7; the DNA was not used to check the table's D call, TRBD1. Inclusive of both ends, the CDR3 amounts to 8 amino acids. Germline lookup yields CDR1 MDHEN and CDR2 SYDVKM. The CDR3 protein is CASSATVG.

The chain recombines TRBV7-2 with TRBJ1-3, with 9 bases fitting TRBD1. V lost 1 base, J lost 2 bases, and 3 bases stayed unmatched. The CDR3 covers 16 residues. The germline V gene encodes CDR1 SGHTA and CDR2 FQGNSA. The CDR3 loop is CASSLDRTGAGNTIYF. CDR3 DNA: TGTGCCAGCAGCTTAGATAGGACAGGGGCTGGAAACACCATATATTTT.

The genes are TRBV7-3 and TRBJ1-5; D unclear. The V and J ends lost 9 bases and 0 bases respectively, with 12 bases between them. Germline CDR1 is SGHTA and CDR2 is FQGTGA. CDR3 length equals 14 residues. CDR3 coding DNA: TGTGCCAGGATAGACACGGCTAGCAATCAGCCCCAGCATTTT. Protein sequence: CARIDTASNQPQHF.

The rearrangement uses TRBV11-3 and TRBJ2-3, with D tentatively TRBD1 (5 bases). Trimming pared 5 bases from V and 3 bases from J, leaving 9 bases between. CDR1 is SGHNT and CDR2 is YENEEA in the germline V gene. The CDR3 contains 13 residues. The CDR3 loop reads CASSQTDTDTQYF. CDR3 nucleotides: TGTGCCAGCAGCCAGACAGATACAGATACGCAGTATTTT.

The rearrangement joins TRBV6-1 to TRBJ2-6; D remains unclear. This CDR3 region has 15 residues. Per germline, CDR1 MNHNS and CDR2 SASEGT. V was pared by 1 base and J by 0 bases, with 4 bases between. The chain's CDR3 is CASSEGSSGANVLTF. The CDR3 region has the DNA TGTGCCAGCAGTGAAGGCAGCTCTGGGGCCAACGTCCTGACTTTC.

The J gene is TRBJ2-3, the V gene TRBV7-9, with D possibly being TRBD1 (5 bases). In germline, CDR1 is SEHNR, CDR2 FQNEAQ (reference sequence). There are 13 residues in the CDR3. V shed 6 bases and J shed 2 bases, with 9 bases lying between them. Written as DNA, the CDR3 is TGTGCCAGCAGTGTGACAGTCACAGATACGCAGTATTTT. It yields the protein CASSVTVTDTQYF. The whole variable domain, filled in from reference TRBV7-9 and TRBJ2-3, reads DTGVSQNPRHKITKRGQNVTFRCDPISEHNRLYWYRQTLGQGPEFLTYFQNEAQLEKSRLLSDRFSAERPKGSFSTLEIQRTEQGDSAMYLCASSVTVTDTQYFGPGTRLTVL.

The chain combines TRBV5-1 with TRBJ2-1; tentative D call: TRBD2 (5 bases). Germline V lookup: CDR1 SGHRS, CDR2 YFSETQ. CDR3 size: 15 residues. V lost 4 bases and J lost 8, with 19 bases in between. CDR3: CASSPDWPGFDEQFF. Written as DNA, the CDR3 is TGCGCCAGCAGCCCGGACTGGCCCGGCTTCGATGAGCAGTTCTTC.

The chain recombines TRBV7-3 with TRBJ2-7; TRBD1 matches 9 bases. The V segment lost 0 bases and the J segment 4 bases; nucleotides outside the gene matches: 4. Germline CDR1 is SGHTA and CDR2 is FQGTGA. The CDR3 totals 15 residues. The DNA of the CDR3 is TGTGCCAGCAGCTTAACCCGGGACAGGGAGTACGAGCAGTACTTC. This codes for CASSLTRDREYEQYF.

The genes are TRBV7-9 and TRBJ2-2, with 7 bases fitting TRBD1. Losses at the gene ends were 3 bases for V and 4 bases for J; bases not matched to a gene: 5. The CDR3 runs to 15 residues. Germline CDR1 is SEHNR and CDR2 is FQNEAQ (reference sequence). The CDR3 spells CASSFTGTVTGELFF. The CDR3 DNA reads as TGTGCCAGCAGCTTCACCGGGACAGTCACCGGGGAGCTGTTTTTT.

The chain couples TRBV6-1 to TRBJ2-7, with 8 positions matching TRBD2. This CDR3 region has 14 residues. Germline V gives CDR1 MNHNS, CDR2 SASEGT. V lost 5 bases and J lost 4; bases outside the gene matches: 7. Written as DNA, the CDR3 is TGTGCCAGCAGTAACTTAGCGGGACTTTACGAGCAGTACTTC. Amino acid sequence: CASSNLAGLYEQYF.

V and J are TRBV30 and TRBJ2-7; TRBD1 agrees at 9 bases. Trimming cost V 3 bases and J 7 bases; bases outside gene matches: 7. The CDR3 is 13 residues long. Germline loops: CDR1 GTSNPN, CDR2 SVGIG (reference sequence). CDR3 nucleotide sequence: TGTGCCTGGAGCCACAGGGGGCTGCGTGAGCAGTACTTC. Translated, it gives CAWSHRGLREQYF.

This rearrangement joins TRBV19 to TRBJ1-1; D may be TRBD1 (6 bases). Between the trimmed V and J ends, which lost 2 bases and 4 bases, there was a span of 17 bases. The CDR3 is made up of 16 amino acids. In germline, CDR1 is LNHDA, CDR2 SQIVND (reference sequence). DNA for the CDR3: TGTGCCAGTAGTATACTCCGGGGGGCATGGAGCACTGAAGCTTTCTTT. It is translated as CASSILRGAWSTEAFF.

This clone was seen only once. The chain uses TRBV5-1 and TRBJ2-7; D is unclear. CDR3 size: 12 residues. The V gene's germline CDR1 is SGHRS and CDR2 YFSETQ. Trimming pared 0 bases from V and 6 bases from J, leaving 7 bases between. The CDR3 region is CASSLGRGEQYF. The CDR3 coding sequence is TGCGCCAGCAGCTTGGGACGAGGCGAGCAGTACTTC. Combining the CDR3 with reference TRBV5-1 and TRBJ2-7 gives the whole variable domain KAGVTQTPRYLIKTRGQQVTLSCSPISGHRSVSWYQQTPGQGLQFLFEYFSETQRNKGNFPGRFSGRQFSNSRSEMNVSTLELGDSALYLCASSLGRGEQYFGPGTRLTVT.

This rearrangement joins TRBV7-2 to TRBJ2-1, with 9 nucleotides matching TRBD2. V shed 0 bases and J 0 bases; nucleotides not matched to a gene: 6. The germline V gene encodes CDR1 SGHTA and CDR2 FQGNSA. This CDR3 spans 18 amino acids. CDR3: CASSLAPAGGLSYNEQFF. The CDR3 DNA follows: TGTGCCAGCAGCTTAGCGCCAGCGGGGGGACTCTCCTACAATGAGCAGTTCTTC.

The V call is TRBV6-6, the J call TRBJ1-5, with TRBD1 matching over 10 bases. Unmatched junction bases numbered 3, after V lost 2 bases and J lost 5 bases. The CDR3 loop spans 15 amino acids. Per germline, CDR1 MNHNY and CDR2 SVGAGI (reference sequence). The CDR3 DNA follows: TGTGCCAGCAGTTACGCGGACAGGGGGGATCAGCCCCAGCATTTT. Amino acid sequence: CASSYADRGDQPQHF.

The CDR3 DNA reads as TGTGCCAGCAGTTTGGGACTAGCGTCTGGATACGAGCAGTACTTC. Translation: CASSLGLASGYEQYF. The gene calls are TRBV6-5 and TRBJ2-7; TRBD2 aligns across 10 bases. CDR1 and CDR2 from the germline V gene are MNHEY and SVGAGI. Trimming removed 4 bases from V and 4 bases from J; junction bases left unmatched: 7. CDR3 size: 15 residues.

CDR3 in DNA: TGTGCCAGCAGCTTTCAAATCGGAGGGGCCTACGAGCAGTACTTC. Its protein product is CASSFQIGGAYEQYF. This chain connects TRBV11-1 to TRBJ2-7; the D gene is possibly TRBD2 (6 bases). CDR3 length: 15 residues. CDR1 is SGHAT and CDR2 is FQDESV in the germline V gene (reference sequence). Trimming left V 3 bases short and J 2 bases short, with 14 bases between. Full variable domain (rest looked up from reference TRBV11-1 and TRBJ2-7): EAEVAQSPRYKITEKSQAVAFWCDPISGHATLYWYRQILGQGPELLVQFQDESVVDDSQLPKDRFSAERLKGVDSTLKIQPAELGDSAMYLCASSFQIGGAYEQYFGPGTRLTVT.

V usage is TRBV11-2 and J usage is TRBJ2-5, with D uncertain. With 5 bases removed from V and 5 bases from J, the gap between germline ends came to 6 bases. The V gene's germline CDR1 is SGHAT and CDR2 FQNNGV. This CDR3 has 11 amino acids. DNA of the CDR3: TGTGCCAGCAGCCGACTTGAGACCCAGTACTTC. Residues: CASSRLETQYF.

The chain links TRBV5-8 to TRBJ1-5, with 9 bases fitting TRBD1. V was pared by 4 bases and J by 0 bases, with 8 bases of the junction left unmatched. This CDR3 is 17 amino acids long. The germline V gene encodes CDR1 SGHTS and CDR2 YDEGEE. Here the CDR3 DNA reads TGTGCCAGCAGCCCAGACAGGGGGGGTTATAGCAATCAGCCCCAGCATTTT. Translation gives CASSPDRGGYSNQPQHF.

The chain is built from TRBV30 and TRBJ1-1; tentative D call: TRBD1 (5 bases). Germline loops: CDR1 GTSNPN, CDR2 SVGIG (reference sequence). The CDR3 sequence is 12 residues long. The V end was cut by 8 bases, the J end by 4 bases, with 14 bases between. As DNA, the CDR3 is TGTGCCCTGTGGGGGAGGAGCACTGAAGCTTTCTTT. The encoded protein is CALWGRSTEAFF.

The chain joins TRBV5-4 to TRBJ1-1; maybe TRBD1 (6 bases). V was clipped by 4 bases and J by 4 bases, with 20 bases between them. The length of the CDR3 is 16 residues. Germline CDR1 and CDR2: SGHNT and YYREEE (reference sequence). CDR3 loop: CASSETGFSDGTEAFF. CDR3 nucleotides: TGTGCCAGCAGCGAAACAGGGTTTTCAGACGGCACTGAAGCTTTCTTT.

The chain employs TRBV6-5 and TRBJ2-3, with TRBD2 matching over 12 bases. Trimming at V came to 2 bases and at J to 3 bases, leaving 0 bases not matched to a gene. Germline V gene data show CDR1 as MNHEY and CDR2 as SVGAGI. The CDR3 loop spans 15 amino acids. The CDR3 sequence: CASSYTSGRTDTQYF. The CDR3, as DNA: TGTGCCAGCAGTTACACTAGCGGGAGGACAGATACGCAGTATTTT.